Included here is one T cell receptor beta chain sequence, with context. Individuals drawn from 24 US areas were roughly 18 to 95 years old. Exposed volunteers were people who met a COVID-19 case within 2 weeks before study entry. The sample is drawn from a study of blood T cell repertoires in COVID-19. Study information: PBMCs, B-cell-depleted T cells, or T cells were the source of the cDNA or gDNA that made up the material.

This CDR3 is 13 amino acids long. V lost 4 bases, J lost 5 bases, and 5 bases stayed unmatched. Germline-derived CDR1 and CDR2 are SGHTS and YDEGEE. Authors' methods: Amplifying reference gene primers gave estimates of nucleated cell counts. The repertoire was sequenced with immunoSEQ multiplex PCR; TCRdb's copy has only in-frame clones and lacks some. From that table come the V and J calls and clone size; the DNA was used to work out D and trimming. The data hold some 320,000 clones, with roughly 85% observed a single time. The sequence derives from a woman aged 25 to 39 who had been exposed to COVID-19. The genes are TRBV5-8 and TRBJ2-5; TRBD1 matches at 7 bases. Sequenced: PBMCs or T cells enriched from blood (not recorded which). CDR3 amino acids: CASSRGRRETQYF. CDR3 sequence (DNA): TGTGCCAGCAGCAGGGGGCGCAGGGAGACCCAGTACTTC.